Sequencing of this TCR beta chain was carried out in a study of regulatory T cells in long-lasting Graves disease. Whole-study context: Graves' cases, newly diagnosed, had used antithyroid drugs under 3 months. General study findings and limits: Persistent Graves' cases showed lower TCR diversity than newly diagnosed cases.

HTBI primers from iRepertoire and Arm-PCR of CDR3 regions yielded the TCR beta libraries. Using its own MiXCR run on the multiplex PCR reads, TCRdb lists one record per CDR3 protein. The sample has 400,000 to 550,000 distinct CDR3 sequences, around 17% seen once; the top ten hold roughly 10%. From germline, CDR1 is LGHDT and CDR2 YNNKEL (reference sequence). This CDR3 is 13 amino acids long. Trimming removed 9 bases from V and 7 bases from J; junction bases left unmatched: 7. Time point here: newly diagnosed GD, antithyroid drugs for less than 3 months. The authors made the TCR library using RNA they extracted from PBMCs. EDTA tubes held 9 to 10 milliliters of peripheral blood from each patient. This clonotype was observed at least ten times. Its matching antigen is unknown. This sample was also put to use in a study of T cells in Graves' hyperthyroidism and ophthalmopathy.

The sequencing here drew on peripheral blood mononuclear cells (PBMCs), taken at new diagnosis, from a patient treated with antithyroid drugs. The sequence was collected from a woman younger than 45 with Graves disease. The chain joins TRBV3-1 to TRBJ2-2, with TRBD1 matching 8 bases. CDR3 sequence (DNA): TGTGCCAGTTCCAGGGGGCTGGTCGGGGAGCTGTTTTTT. It codes for CASSRGLVGELFF. Supplemented by reference TRBV3-1 and TRBJ2-2, the full variable domain reads DTAVSQTPKYLVTQMGNDKSIKCEQNLGHDTMYWYKQDSKKFLKIMFSYNNKELIINETVPNRFSPKSPDKAHLNLHINSLELGDSAVYFCASSRGLVGELFFGEGSRLTVL.